This entry is about one TCR beta chain. The source of the sample is a study of blood T cell repertoires in COVID-19. Whole-study context: COVID-19 samples from acute and convalescent phases originated in the United States, Italy and Spain. In each case, the material was cDNA or gDNA derived from T cells, B-cell-depleted T cells, or PBMCs.

In the original workflow: Estimation of nucleated cell counts was performed using reference gene primer amplification. Data came from immunoSEQ multiplex PCR; TCRdb stores just in-frame clones and leaves some out. That table is the source of V, J and clone size, and D and trimming were worked out from the DNA. Altogether around 230,000 clones are present, 75% to 85% being singletons, with the ten largest covering 2% to 2.5%. Germline CDR1 KGHSH, CDR2 LQKENI. The CDR3 extends over 16 amino acids. With V trimmed by 4 bases and J by 7 bases, 9 bases remained unmatched. Sequenced input: peripheral blood. The rearrangement joins TRBV18 to TRBJ1-6, with 8 bases that match TRBD1. This TCR derives from a man aged 35 to 55 who had recovered from COVID-19. CDR3 sequence (DNA): TGTGCCAGCTCACGAGACAGACAGGGGAACAATTCACCCCTCCACTTT. As protein: CASSRDRQGNNSPLHF.